One T cell receptor beta chain is described in this entry. The antigen remains unidentified. V lost 5 bases and J 5 bases, leaving 10 bases between the germline ends. CDR3 length: 12 residues. Per the germline V gene, CDR1 is SGHVS and CDR2 is FNYEAQ. Profiled with immunoSEQ multiplex PCR; TCRdb holds only in-frame clones, not every one. The sample comprises 5,500 to 6,500 clones, around three quarters of which are singletons, and over 30% rests with the top ten. This specimen belongs to a study of somatic mutations in cytotoxic T cells in rheumatoid arthritis. General study points: Neither rheumatoid arthritis patients nor age-matched healthy controls had significantly different CD8+ T-cell clonality from the other group.

This receptor was identified in a woman in her forties or fifties in good health. Sequenced: CD8+ T cells sorted from blood. This chain connects TRBV7-6 to TRBJ2-7, with D possibly matching TRBD2 (5 bases). The CDR3 region is CASSRAGDEQYF. The CDR3 bases are TGTGCCAGCAGCCGCGCCGGGGACGAGCAGTACTTC. The whole variable domain, remainder taken from reference TRBV7-6 and TRBJ2-7, is GAGVSQSPRYKVTKRGQDVALRCDPISGHVSLYWYRQALGQGPEFLTYFNYEAQQDKSGLPNDRFSAERPEGSISTLTIQRTEQRDSAMYRCASSRAGDEQYFGPGTRLTVT.